The T cell receptor beta chain described here comes from a study of beta chain features in type 1 diabetes. Points on this clone: Antigen: not known.

Germline V gene data show CDR1 as LGHNA and CDR2 as YNFKEQ. This CDR3 is built from 18 residues. V trimming: 1 base; J trimming: 5 bases; junction bases outside the gene matches: 11. Reverse transcription of all isolated RNA meant that expressed TCRB transcripts were sequenced. Some clones are missing from TCRdb's copy, which holds only in-frame ones; the method was immunoSEQ multiplex PCR. The sample has about 930,000 clones, roughly 15% seen once. Broader study findings: TCRB CDR3s from Type 1 diabetes patients were moderately but significantly shorter in all four CD4+ subsets.

This clonotype originated in a woman under 30 in good health. The chain joins TRBV4-2 to TRBJ2-3; the match to TRBD2 covers 11 bases. Sequenced: naive CD4+ T cells from blood. The CDR3 DNA reads as TGTGCCAGCAGCCAAGCAATCGCTCTAGCGGGAGGTATAGATACGCAGTATTTT. Its protein product is CASSQAIALAGGIDTQYF.